A single sample gave rise to the 3 T cell receptor beta chains below, sequenced in a study of identical twins. TCRdb reanalysed the 5' RACE reads using MiXCR and keeps one entry per CDR3 protein. The table lists about 690,000 distinct CDR3 sequences, roughly 6% of them singletons. The sequencing sample was made of naive T cells sorted from blood. These receptors all come from a man between 18 and 35 years old in good health.

This chain joins TRBV18 and TRBJ2-5, with 9 nucleotides matching TRBD1. Germline-derived CDR1 and CDR2 are KGHSH and LQKENI. The J segment lost 4 bases and the V segment lost 8 bases, leaving 8 bases of the junction unmatched. There are 14 residues in the CDR3. CDR3 sequence (DNA): TGTGCCAGCGGGGACAGGGACCCTCGAGAGACCCAGTACTTC. Translated: CASGDRDPRETQYF. Together with reference TRBV18 and TRBJ2-5, the CDR3 gives the full variable domain: NAGVMQNPRHLVRRRGQEARLRCSPMKGHSHVYWYRQLPEEGLKFMVYLQKENIIDESGMPKERFSAEFPKEGPSILRIQQVVRGDSAAYFCASGDRDPRETQYFGPGTRLLVL.

This clonotype was found many times. The gene calls are TRBV20-1 and TRBJ2-2; TRBD2 is a possible D gene (5 bases). The CDR3 runs 14 residues. Per the germline V gene, CDR1 is DFQATT and CDR2 is SNEGSKA (reference sequence). Trimming shortened V by 3 bases and J by 3 bases, and 11 bases separated the two germline ends. The CDR3 region has the DNA TGCAGTGCTAGTGCGACTACCTACACCGGGGAGCTGTTTTTT. Translating gives CSASATTYTGELFF.

This clonotype was detected a few times. This chain connects TRBV21-1 to TRBJ2-2. TRBV21-1 corresponds to a pseudogene. The CDR3 is 13 residues long. This CDR3 reads CASTEVGFGELFF. The CDR3 DNA follows: TGTGCCAGCACCGAGGTCGGGTTCGGGGAGCTGTTTTTT.